The source of this TCR beta chain is a study of blood T cell repertoires in COVID-19. Study-wide background: Acute and convalescent COVID-19 specimens originated in the United States, Italy and Spain.

Only in-frame clones appear in the TCRdb table, and some are missing; sequencing was by immunoSEQ multiplex PCR. The data contain 150,000 to 200,000 clones, around 80% of them singletons. V was clipped by 6 bases and J by 1 base, with 15 bases between them. CDR3 length equals 15 residues. The germline CDR1 and CDR2 sequences are KGHSH and LQKENI. This clone has only a few counts. The clonotype originates from a woman in her 70s with acute or convalescent COVID-19. The chain couples TRBV18 to TRBJ1-2; the D gene is possibly TRBD1 (6 bases). Source material: peripheral blood. The CDR3 reads CASSPQGPNNYGYTF. The CDR3 coding sequence is TGTGCCAGCTCCCCCCAGGGGCCCAATAACTATGGCTACACCTTC.